This T cell receptor (beta chain) came from a study of naive and memory T cell subsets. On this clonotype: What it recognizes is unknown.

Study results and limitations: A clonotype means one alpha or beta sequence, not an alpha/beta pair. Over 85% of naive TCR sequences appeared only once after error correction, unlike memory subsets.

V lost 3 bases to trimming and J lost 6 bases, with 17 bases between them. Germline V gene sequence: CDR1 MNHEY, CDR2 SMNVEV (reference sequence). The CDR3 has 16 residues. Both TRBC1 and TRBC2 were covered by a beta constant-region primer of two equimolar oligonucleotides. The ligated cDNA underwent four PCR rounds using SP2 and nested alpha and beta constant-region primers. TCRdb reprocessed the UMI-ligation and nested PCR reads with MiXCR, giving one entry per CDR3 protein. The data hold 95,000 to 150,000 distinct CDR3 sequences, with 30% to 45% observed a single time. The sequenced sample was central memory CD4+ T cells from blood. The clonotype comes from a human donor in good health. V gene TRBV27 combines with J gene TRBJ2-2; possible D gene TRBD2, 5 bases. Here the CDR3 DNA reads TGTGCCAGCAGTTTTCCCAGGACTCATGGGCCCGGGGAGCTGTTTTTT. It yields the protein CASSFPRTHGPGELFF.